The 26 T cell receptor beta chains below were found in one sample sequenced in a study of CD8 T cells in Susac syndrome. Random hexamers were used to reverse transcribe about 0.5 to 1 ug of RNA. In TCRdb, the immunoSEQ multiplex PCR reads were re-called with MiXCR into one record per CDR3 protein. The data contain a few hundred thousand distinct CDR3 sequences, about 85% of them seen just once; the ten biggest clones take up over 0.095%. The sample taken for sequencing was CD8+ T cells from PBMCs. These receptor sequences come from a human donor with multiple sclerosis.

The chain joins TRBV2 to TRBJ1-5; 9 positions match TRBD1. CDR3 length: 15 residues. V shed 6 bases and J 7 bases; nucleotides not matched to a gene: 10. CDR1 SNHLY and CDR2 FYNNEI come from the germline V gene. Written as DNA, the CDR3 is TGTGCCAGCAGCTCAACCCGACAGGGGGGGCAGCCCCAGCATTTT. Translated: CASSSTRQGGQPQHF.

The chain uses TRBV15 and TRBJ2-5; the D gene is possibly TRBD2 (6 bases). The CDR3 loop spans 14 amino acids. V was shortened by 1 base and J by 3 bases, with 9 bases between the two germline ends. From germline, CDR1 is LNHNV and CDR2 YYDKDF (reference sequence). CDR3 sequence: CATSRGGEEETQYF. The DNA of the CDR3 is TGTGCCACCAGCAGAGGGGGGGAGGAAGAGACCCAGTACTTC.

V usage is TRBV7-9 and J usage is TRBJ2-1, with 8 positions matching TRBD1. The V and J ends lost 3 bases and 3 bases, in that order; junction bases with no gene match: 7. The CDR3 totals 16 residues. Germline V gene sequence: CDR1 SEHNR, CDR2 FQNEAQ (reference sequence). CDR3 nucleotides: TGTGCCAGCAGCTTCGGGCCTGGGACAGGCTACAATGAGCAGTTCTTC. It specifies CASSFGPGTGYNEQFF.

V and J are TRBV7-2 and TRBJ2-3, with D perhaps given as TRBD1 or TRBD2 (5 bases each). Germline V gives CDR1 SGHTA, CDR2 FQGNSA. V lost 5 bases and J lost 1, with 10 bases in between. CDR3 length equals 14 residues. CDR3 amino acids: CASSPLGGTDTQYF. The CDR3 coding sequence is TGTGCCAGCAGCCCACTGGGGGGCACAGATACGCAGTATTTT. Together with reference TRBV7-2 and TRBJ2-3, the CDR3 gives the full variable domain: GAGVSQSPSNKVTEKGKDVELRCDPISGHTALYWYRQSLGQGLEFLIYFQGNSAPDKSGLPSDRFSAERTGGSVSTLTIQRTQQEDSAVYLCASSPLGGTDTQYFGPGTRLTVL.

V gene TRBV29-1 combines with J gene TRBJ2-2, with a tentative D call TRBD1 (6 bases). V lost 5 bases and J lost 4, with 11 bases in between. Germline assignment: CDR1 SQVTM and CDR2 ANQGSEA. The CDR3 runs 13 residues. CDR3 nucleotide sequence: TGCAGCGTTTTCACAGGGCTCACCGGGGAGCTGTTTTTT. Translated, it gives CSVFTGLTGELFF.

For the CDR3, the DNA is TGTGCCAGCAGCGCCCCCGAGGGGCGGGTTACTAGCGGGCTACATGAGCAGTTCTTC. It encodes CASSAPEGRVTSGLHEQFF. This rearrangement joins TRBV9 to TRBJ2-1, with 9 bases fitting TRBD2. Germline V gives CDR1 SGDLS, CDR2 YYNGEE. V lost 3 bases, J lost 8 bases, and 21 bases stayed unmatched. The CDR3 runs 19 residues.

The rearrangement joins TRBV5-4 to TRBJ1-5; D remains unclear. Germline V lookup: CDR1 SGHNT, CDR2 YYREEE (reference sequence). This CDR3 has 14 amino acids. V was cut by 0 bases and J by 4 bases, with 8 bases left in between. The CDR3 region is CASSLDGVNQPQHF. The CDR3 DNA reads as TGTGCCAGCAGCTTGGACGGGGTGAATCAGCCCCAGCATTTT.

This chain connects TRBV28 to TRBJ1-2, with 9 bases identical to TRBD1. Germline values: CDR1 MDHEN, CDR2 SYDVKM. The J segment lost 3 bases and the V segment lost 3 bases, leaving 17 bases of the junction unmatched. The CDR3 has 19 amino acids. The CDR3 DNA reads TGTGCCAGCAGTTTTCACCTTGGGGACAGGGACAGTGGAGACTATGGCTACACCTTC. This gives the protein CASSFHLGDRDSGDYGYTF.

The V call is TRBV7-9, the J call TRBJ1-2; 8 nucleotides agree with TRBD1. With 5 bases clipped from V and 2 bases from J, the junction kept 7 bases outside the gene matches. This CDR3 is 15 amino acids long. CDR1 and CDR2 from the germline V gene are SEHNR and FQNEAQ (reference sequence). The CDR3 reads CASSLPDRVNYGYTF. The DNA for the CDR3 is TGTGCCAGCAGCCTCCCGGACAGGGTCAACTATGGCTACACCTTC.

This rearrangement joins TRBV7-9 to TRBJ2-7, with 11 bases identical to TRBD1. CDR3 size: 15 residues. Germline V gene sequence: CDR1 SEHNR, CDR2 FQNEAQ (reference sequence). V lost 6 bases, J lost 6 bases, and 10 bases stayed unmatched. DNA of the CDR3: TGTGCCAGCAGGCCGGCAGGGACAGGGGGGCTCGAGCAGTACTTC. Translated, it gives CASRPAGTGGLEQYF.

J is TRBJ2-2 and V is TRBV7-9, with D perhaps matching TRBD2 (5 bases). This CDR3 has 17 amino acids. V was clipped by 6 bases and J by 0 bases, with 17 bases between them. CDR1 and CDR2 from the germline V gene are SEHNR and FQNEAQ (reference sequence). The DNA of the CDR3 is TGTGCCAGCAGGTCGGGATTCAGGACGGCGAACACCGGGGAGCTGTTTTTT. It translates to CASRSGFRTANTGELFF. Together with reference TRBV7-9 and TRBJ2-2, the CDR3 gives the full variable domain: DTGVSQNPRHKITKRGQNVTFRCDPISEHNRLYWYRQTLGQGPEFLTYFQNEAQLEKSRLLSDRFSAERPKGSFSTLEIQRTEQGDSAMYLCASRSGFRTANTGELFFGEGSRLTVL.

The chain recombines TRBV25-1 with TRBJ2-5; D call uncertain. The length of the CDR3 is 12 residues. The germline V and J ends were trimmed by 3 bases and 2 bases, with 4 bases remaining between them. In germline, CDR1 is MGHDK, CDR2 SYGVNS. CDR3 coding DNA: TGTGCCAGCAGTGACGCACAAGAGACCCAGTACTTC. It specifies CASSDAQETQYF.

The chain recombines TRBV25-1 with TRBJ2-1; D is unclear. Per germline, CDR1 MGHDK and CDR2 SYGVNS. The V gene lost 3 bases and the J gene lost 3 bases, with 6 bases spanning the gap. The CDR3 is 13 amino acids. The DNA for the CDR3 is TGTGCCAGCAGTGATAGCTACTACAATGAGCAGTTCTTC. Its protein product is CASSDSYYNEQFF.

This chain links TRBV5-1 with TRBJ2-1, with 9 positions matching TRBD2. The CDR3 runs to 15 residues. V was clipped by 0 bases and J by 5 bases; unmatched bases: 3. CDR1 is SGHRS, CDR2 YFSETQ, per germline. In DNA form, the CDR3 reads TGCGCCAGCAGCTTGGTGGCTAGCGGGGACAATGAGCAGTTCTTC. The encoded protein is CASSLVASGDNEQFF.

The CDR3 sequence is CAADRANTGELFF. CDR3 in DNA: TGTGCCGCGGACAGGGCTAACACCGGGGAGCTGTTTTTT. The chain has TRBV28 and TRBJ2-2, with TRBD1 identical over 8 bases. CDR1 and CDR2 from the germline V gene are MDHEN and SYDVKM. The CDR3 is 13 residues long. V shed 11 bases, J shed 2 bases, and the junction held 4 bases outside the gene matches.

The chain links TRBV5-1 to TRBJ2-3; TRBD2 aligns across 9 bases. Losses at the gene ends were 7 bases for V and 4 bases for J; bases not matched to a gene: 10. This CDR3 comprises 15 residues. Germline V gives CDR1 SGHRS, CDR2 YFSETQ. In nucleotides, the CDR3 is TGCGCCAGCTTGGAGAGCGGGAGGAGCGCAGATACGCAGTATTTT. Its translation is CASLESGRSADTQYF.

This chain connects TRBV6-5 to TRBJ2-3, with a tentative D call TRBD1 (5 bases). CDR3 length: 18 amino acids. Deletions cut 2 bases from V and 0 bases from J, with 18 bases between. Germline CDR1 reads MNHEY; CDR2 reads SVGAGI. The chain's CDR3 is CASSYRKGVVVSTDTQYF. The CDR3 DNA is TGTGCCAGCAGTTACCGGAAAGGGGTCGTGGTTAGCACAGATACGCAGTATTTT.

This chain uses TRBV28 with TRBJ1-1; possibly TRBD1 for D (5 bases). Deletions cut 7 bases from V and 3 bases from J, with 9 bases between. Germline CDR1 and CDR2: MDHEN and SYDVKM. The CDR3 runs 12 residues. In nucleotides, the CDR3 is TGTGCCAGCAACCGGGGGTACACTGAAGCTTTCTTT. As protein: CASNRGYTEAFF.

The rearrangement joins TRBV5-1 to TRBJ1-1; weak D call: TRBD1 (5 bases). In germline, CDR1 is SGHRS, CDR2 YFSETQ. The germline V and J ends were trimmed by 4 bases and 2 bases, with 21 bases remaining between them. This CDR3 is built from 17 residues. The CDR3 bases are TGCGCCAGCAGCCTCGACGTTAGTGGGGCGCGTAACACTGAAGCTTTCTTT. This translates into CASSLDVSGARNTEAFF.

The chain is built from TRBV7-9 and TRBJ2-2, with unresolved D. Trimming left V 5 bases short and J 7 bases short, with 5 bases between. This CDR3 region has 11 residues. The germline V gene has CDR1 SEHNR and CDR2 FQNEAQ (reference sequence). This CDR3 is CASSIYGELFF. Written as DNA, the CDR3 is TGTGCCAGCAGCATCTACGGGGAGCTGTTTTTT.

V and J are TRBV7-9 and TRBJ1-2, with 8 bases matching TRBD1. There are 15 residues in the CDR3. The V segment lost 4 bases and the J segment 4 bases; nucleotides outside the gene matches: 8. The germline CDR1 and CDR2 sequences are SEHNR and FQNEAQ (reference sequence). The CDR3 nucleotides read TGTGCCAGCAGCTCCAGACAGGGGACAGGCTATGGCTACACCTTC. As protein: CASSSRQGTGYGYTF.

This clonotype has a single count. CDR3 sequence reads: CSVTTGNQPQHF. The DNA of the CDR3 is TGCAGCGTTACGACAGGGAATCAGCCCCAGCATTTT. The V gene is TRBV29-1, the J gene TRBJ1-5; 7 positions match TRBD1. This CDR3 comprises 12 residues. V lost 5 bases to trimming and J lost 4 bases; unmatched junction nucleotides: 2. Germline CDR1 is SQVTM and CDR2 is ANQGSEA.

The CDR3 nucleotides are TGTGCCAGCAGTTTCACAGGGGGCGACTATGGCTACACCTTC. Translating gives CASSFTGGDYGYTF. The chain is built from TRBV27 and TRBJ1-2; 9 positions agree with TRBD1. The CDR3 consists of 14 residues. The germline V gene has CDR1 MNHEY and CDR2 SMNVEV (reference sequence). V was clipped by 3 bases and J by 3 bases; unmatched bases: 2.

The CDR3 coding sequence is TGCGCCAGCAGCGAAGGGGACGGGTACACTGAAGCTTTCTTT. It encodes CASSEGDGYTEAFF. This sequence joins TRBV4-1 and TRBJ1-1, with D perhaps TRBD1 (5 bases). Germline V gene data show CDR1 as MGHRA and CDR2 as YSYEKL. This CDR3 comprises 14 residues. Trimming removed 5 bases at V and 3 bases at J, with 13 bases between.

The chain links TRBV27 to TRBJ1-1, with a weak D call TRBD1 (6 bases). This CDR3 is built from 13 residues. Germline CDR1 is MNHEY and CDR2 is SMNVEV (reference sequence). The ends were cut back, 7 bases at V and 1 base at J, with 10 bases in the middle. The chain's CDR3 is CASTRQANTEAFF. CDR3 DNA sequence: TGTGCCAGCACCCGACAGGCGAACACTGAAGCTTTCTTT.

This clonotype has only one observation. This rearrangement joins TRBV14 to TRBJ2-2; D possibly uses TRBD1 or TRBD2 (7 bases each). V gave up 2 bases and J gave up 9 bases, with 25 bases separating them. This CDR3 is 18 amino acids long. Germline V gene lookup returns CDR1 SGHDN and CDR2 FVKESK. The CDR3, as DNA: TGTGCCAGCAGCCAACGACAGGGAGGGTCCCACTTTACCCGGGAGCTGTTTTTT. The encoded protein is CASSQRQGGSHFTRELFF. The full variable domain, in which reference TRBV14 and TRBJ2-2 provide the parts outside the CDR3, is EAGVTQFPSHSVIEKGQTVTLRCDPISGHDNLYWYRRVMGKEIKFLLHFVKESKQDESGMPNNRFLAERTGGTYSTLKVQPAELEDSGVYFCASSQRQGGSHFTRELFFGEGSRLTVL.